The clone carrying this T cell receptor beta chain was observed many times. Its antigen is not known. Attachment of unique molecular identifiers to individual cDNA molecules was performed. One entry per CDR3 protein results from TCRdb running MiXCR on the 5' RACE reads. Of more than 45,000 distinct CDR3 sequences listed, approximately 6% are singletons. This sample was taken from a study of early T cells in non-severe SARS-CoV-2 infection. The overall study: Alpha and beta chains were unpaired, from unsorted whole-blood bulk RNA. Broader study findings: Anti-spike CD8 responses were favored in VDJdb matching, and private and CD4 specificities were missed.

CDR1 and CDR2 (germline): SEHNR, FQNEAQ (reference sequence). The CDR3 totals 13 residues. Trimming took off 4 bases at V and 13 bases at J, with 19 bases between the two ends. Material: whole blood, obtained at baseline. V usage is TRBV7-9 and J usage is TRBJ1-1; the D is unclear. This sequence was found in an adult who was a healthcare worker with PCR-confirmed SARS-CoV-2 infection or an uninfected control (not recorded which). CDR3 residues: CASSSSSFPLVFF. The DNA of the CDR3 is TGTGCCAGCAGCTCCTCCAGCTTCCCATTGGTTTTCTTT.